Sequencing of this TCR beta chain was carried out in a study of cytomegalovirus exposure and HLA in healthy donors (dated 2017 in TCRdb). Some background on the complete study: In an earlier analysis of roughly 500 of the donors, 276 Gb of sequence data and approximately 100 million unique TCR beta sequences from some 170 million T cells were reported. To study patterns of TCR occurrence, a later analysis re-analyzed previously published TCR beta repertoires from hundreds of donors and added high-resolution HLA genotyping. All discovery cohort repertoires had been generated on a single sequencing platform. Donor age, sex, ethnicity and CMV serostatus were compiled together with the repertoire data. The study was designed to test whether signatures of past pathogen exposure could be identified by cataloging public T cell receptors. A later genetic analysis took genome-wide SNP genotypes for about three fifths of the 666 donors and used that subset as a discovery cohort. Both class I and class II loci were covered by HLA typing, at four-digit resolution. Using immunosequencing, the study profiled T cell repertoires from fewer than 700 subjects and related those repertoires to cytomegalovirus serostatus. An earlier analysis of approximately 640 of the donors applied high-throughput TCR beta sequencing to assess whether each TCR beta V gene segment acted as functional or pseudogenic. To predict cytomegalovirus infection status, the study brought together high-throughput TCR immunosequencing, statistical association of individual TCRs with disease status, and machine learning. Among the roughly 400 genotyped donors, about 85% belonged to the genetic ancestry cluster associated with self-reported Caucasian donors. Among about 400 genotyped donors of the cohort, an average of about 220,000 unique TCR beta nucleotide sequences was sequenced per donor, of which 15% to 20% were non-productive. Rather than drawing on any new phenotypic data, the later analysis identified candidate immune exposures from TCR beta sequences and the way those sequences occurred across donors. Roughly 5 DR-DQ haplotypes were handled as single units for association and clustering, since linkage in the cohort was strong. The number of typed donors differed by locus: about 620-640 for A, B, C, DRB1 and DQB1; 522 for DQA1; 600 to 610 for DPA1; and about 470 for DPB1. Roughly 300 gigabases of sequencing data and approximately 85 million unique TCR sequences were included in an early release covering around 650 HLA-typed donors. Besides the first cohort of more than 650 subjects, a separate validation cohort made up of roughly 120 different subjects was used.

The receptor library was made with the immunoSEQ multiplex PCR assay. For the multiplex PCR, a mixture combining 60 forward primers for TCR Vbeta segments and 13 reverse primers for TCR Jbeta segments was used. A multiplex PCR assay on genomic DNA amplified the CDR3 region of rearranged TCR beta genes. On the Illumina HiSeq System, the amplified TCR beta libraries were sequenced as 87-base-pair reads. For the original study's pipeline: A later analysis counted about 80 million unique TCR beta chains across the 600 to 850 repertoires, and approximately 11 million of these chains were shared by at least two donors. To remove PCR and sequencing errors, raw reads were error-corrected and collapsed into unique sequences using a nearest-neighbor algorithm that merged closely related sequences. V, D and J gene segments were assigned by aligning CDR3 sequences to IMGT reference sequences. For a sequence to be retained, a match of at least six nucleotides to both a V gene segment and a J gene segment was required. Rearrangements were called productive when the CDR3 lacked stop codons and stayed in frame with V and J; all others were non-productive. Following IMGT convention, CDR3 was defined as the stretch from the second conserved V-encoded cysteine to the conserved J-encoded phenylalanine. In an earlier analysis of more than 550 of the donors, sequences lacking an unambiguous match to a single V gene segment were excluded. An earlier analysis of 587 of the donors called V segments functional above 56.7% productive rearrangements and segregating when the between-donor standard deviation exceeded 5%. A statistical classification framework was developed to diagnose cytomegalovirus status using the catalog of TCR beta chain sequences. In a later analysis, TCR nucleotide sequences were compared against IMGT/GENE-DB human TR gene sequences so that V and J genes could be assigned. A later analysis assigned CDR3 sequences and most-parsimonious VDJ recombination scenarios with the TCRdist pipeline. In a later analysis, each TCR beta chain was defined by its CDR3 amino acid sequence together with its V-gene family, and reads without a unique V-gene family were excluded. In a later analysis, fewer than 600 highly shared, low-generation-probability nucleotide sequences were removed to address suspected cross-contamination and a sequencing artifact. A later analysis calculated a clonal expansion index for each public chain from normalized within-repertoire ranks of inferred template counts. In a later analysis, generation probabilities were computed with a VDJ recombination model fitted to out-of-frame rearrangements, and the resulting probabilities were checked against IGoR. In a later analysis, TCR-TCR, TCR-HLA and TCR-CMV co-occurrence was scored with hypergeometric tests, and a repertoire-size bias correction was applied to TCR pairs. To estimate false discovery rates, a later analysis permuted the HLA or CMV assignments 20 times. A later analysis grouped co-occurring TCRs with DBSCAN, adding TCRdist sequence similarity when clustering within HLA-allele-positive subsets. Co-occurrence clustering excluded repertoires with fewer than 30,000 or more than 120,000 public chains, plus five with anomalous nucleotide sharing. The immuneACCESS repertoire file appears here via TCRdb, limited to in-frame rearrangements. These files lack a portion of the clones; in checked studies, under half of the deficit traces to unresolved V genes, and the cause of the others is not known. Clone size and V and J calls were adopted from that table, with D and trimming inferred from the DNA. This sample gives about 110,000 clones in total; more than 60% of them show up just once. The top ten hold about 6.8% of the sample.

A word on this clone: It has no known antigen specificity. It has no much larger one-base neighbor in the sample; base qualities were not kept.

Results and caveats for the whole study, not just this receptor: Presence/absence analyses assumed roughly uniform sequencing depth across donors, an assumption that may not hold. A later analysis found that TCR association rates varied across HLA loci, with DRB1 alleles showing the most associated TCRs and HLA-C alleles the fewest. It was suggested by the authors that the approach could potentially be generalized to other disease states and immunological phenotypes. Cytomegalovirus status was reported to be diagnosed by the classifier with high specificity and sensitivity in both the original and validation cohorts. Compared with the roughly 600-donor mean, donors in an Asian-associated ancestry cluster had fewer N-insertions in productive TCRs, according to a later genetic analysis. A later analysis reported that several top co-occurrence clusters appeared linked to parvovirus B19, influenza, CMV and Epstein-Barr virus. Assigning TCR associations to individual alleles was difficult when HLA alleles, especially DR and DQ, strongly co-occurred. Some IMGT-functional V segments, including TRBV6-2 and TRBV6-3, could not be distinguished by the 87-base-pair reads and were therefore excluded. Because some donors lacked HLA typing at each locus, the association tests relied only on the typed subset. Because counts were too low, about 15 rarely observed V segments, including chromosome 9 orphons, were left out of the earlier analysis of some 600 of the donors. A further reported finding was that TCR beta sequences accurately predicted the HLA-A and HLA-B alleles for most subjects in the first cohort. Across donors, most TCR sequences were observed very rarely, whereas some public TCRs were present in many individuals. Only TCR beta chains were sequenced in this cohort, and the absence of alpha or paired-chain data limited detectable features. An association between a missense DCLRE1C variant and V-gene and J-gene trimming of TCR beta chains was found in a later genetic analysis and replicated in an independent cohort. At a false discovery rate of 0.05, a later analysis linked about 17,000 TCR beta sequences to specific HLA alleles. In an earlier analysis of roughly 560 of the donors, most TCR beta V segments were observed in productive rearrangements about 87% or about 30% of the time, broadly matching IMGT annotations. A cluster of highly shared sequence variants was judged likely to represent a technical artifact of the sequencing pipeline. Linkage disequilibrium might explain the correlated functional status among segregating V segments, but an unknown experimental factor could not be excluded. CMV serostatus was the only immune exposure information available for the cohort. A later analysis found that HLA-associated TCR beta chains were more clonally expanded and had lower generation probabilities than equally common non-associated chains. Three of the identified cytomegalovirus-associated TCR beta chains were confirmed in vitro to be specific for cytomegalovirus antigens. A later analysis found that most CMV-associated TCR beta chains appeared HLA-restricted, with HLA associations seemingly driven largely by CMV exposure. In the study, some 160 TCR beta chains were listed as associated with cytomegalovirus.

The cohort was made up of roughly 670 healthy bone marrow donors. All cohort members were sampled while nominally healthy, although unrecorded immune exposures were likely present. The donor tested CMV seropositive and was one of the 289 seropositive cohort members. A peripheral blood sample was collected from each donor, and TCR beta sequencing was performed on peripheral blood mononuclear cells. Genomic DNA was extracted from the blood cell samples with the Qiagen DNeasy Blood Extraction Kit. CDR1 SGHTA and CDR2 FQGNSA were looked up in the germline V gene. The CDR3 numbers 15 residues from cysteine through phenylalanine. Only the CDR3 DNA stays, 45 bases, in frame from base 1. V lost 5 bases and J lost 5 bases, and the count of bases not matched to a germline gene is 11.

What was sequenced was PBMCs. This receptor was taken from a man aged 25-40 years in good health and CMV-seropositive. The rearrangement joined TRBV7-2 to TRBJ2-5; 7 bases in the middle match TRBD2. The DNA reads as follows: TGTGCCAGCAGCCATCATGGGGGGGAGGAGGAGACCCAGTACTTC. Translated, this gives CASSHHGGEEETQYF.